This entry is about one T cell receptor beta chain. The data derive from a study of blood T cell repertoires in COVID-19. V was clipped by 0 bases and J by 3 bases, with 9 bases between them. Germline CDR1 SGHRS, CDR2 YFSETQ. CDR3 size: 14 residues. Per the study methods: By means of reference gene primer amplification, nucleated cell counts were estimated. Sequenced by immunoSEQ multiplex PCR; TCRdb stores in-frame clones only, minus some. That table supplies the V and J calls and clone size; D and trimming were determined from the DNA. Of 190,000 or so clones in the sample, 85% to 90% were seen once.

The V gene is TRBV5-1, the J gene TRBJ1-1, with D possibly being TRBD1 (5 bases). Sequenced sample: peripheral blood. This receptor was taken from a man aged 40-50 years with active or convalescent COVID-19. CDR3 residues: CASSLGGLDTEAFF. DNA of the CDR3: TGCGCCAGCAGCTTGGGGGGACTCGACACTGAAGCTTTCTTT.